A selection of T cell receptor beta chains follows, all from one sample in a study of blood T cell repertoires in COVID-19. Profiled with immunoSEQ multiplex PCR; TCRdb holds only in-frame clones, not every one. The repertoire has approximately 190,000 clones, around 80% of them found once; the top ten carry 5.5% to 8.5%. Sequenced sample: peripheral blood. Receptor source: a man between 60 and 70 years old with acute or convalescent COVID-19. The CDR3 runs from the conserved cysteine through the conserved F or W. A D gene is named only where the DNA matches it firmly. Size is omitted from some rows. Given values are once, few, many or a class for expanded clones.

size	J	D	V	CDR3	DNA
NA	TRBJ2-4	NA	TRBV9	CASSPGTSEGIQYF	TGTGCCAGCAGCCCCGGGACTTCGGAGGGCATTCAGTACTTC
NA	TRBJ2-1	NA	TRBV6-1	CASSEQPRYYSSYNEQFF	TGTGCCAGCAGTGAACAACCCCGATATTACAGCTCCTACAATGAGCAGTTCTTC
NA	TRBJ1-2	NA	TRBV9	CASSLGGSRYGYTF	TGTGCCAGCAGCCTCGGGGGGAGTCGGTATGGCTACACCTTC
NA	TRBJ1-6	NA	TRBV28	CASSSPGGGRSPLHF	TGTGCCAGCAGCTCCCCCGGGGGGGGCCGCTCACCCCTCCACTTT
once	TRBJ2-7	TRBD1	TRBV15	CATSRDPPGQGFGPLYEQYF	TGTGCCACCAGCAGAGATCCCCCGGGACAGGGCTTTGGTCCCCTCTACGAGCAGTACTTC
NA	TRBJ2-7	NA	TRBV7-8	CASSLTVYEQYF	TGTGCCAGCAGCTTGACAGTTTACGAGCAGTACTTC
NA	TRBJ1-1	TRBD1	TRBV7-3	CASSSGQGSTEAFF	TGTGCCAGCAGCTCAGGACAGGGGAGCACTGAAGCTTTCTTT
NA	TRBJ2-1	TRBD2	TRBV27	CASSSGTSVPNEQFF	TGTGCCAGCAGTTCCGGGACTAGCGTCCCCAATGAGCAGTTCTTC
NA	TRBJ1-2	NA	TRBV7-9	CASSADGGGAVANYGYTF	TGTGCCAGCAGCGCGGACGGGGGGGGCGCGGTGGCTAACTATGGCTACACCTTC
NA	TRBJ2-7	NA	TRBV13	CASSWAGTYYEQYF	TGTGCCAGCAGCTGGGCGGGGACCTACTACGAGCAGTACTTC
NA	TRBJ1-4	NA	TRBV7-2	CASSVSGSNEKLFF	TGTGCCAGCAGCGTATCCGGTTCTAATGAAAAACTGTTTTTT
few	TRBJ2-7	TRBD1	TRBV5-6	CASSFVRGHEQYF	TGTGCCAGCAGCTTCGTCAGGGGGCATGAGCAGTACTTC
NA	TRBJ1-1	NA	TRBV10-3	CAISEGAVNTEAFF	TGTGCCATCAGTGAGGGGGCAGTGAACACTGAAGCTTTCTTT
few	TRBJ2-7	NA	TRBV4-1	CASSQGLRTYEQYF	TGCGCCAGCAGCCAGGGCCTACGGACCTACGAGCAGTACTTC
NA	TRBJ2-7	TRBD2	TRBV10-3	CAISGPMTSGSYEQYF	TGTGCCATCAGTGGTCCCATGACTAGCGGGAGCTACGAGCAGTACTTC
NA	TRBJ2-7	TRBD2	TRBV29-1	CSAKTSGLSYEQYF	TGCAGCGCTAAAACTAGCGGGCTCTCCTACGAGCAGTACTTC
NA	TRBJ1-3	NA	TRBV28	CASSINRVDGNTIYF	TGTGCCAGCAGCATTAACAGGGTGGATGGAAACACCATATATTTT
NA	TRBJ2-7	TRBD2	TRBV5-4	CASSPRGRAGEQYF	TGTGCCAGCAGCCCCCGCGGGAGGGCCGGCGAGCAGTACTTC
NA	TRBJ1-6	NA	TRBV7-9	CASSRNRDSPLHF	TGTGCCAGCAGCCGAAACAGGGATTCACCCCTCCACTTT
few	TRBJ2-2	TRBD1	TRBV7-3	CASRPGTGSGGELFF	TGTGCCAGCAGACCCGGGACAGGGTCGGGCGGGGAGCTGTTTTTT
NA	TRBJ1-2	TRBD1	TRBV3-1/TRBV3-2	CASSPGQGNYGYTF	TGTGCCAGCAGCCCGGGACAGGGGAACTATGGCTACACCTTC
NA	TRBJ2-7	TRBD2	TRBV28	CASTSGGSGSSSYEQYF	TGTGCCAGCACCTCGGGGGGTAGCGGTTCCAGCTCCTACGAGCAGTACTTC
NA	TRBJ2-7	TRBD1	TRBV6-2/TRBV6-3	CASSLGQGASYEQYF	TGTGCCAGCAGCTTGGGACAGGGGGCCTCCTACGAGCAGTACTTC
NA	TRBJ1-1	NA	TRBV6-2/TRBV6-3	CASSYSQVTTPEAFF	TGTGCCAGCAGTTACTCGCAGGTGACGACACCCGAAGCTTTCTTT
once	TRBJ1-2	NA	TRBV28	CASGVSGGYTF	TGTGCCAGCGGTGTTAGCGGGGGCTACACCTTC
once	TRBJ1-5	NA	TRBV19	CASSFSLHSNQPQHF	TGTGCCAGTAGCTTCAGTCTCCATAGCAATCAGCCCCAGCATTTT
once	TRBJ1-4	NA	TRBV11-2	CASSLVAGLNEKLFF	TGTGCCAGCAGCTTAGTCGCAGGACTTAATGAAAAACTGTTTTTT
once	TRBJ2-7	TRBD1	TRBV9	CASSGGQGYEQYF	TGTGCCAGCAGTGGAGGACAGGGCTACGAGCAGTACTTC
NA	TRBJ2-3	NA	TRBV19	CASSIVGGGTTDTQYF	TGTGCCAGTAGTATTGTGGGAGGGGGGACCACAGATACGCAGTATTTT
NA	TRBJ1-2	NA	TRBV2	CASSEPLYTF	TGTGCCAGCAGTGAACCTCTCTACACCTTC
NA	TRBJ2-7	TRBD1	TRBV5-4	CASSRTGAYEQYF	TGTGCCAGCAGCAGGACAGGGGCCTACGAGCAGTACTTC
NA	TRBJ1-2	NA	TRBV3-1/TRBV3-2	CASSQGIRGVGYTF	TGTGCCAGCAGCCAAGGGATCCGGGGGGTTGGCTACACCTTC
NA	TRBJ2-1	NA	TRBV2	CASSDRSSGSRRFF	TGTGCCAGCAGTGATCGGTCCAGCGGGTCTCGGCGGTTCTTC
NA	TRBJ2-2	NA	TRBV11-2	CASSLVSQGITGELFF	TGTGCCAGCAGCTTAGTGAGCCAGGGGATCACCGGGGAGCTGTTTTTT
NA	TRBJ1-4	NA	TRBV30	CAWSVRGEKLFF	TGTGCCTGGAGTGTACGAGGGGAAAAACTGTTTTTT
NA	TRBJ2-5	TRBD2	TRBV7-9	CASSPPNSGGLKTQYF	TGTGCCAGCAGCCCCCCCAACAGCGGGGGGCTAAAGACCCAGTACTTC
NA	TRBJ1-2	TRBD1	TRBV18	CASSPDRAGVYGYTF	TGTGCCAGCTCACCGGACAGGGCTGGTGTCTATGGCTACACCTTC
NA	TRBJ1-2	NA	TRBV5-4	CASSVQGNPNYGYTF	TGTGCCAGCAGCGTCCAGGGCAACCCTAACTATGGCTACACCTTC
NA	TRBJ1-5	NA	TRBV6-1	CASSELGLRVHF	TGTGCCAGCAGTGAATTGGGACTAAGGGTGCATTTT
many	TRBJ1-5	NA	TRBV10-3	CATQQGGSNQPQHF	TGTGCCACCCAACAGGGTGGGAGCAATCAGCCCCAGCATTTT
few	TRBJ1-1	NA	TRBV18	CASSLSEGTEAFF	TGTGCCAGCTCACTTTCGGAGGGGACTGAAGCTTTCTTT
NA	TRBJ2-3	TRBD2	TRBV19	CATSSGGHDTDTQYF	TGTGCCACCTCGAGCGGGGGCCATGACACAGATACGCAGTATTTT
NA	TRBJ2-3	NA	TRBV21-1	CASSKAAAPGTDTQYF	TGTGCCAGCAGCAAAGCAGCGGCACCGGGGACAGATACGCAGTATTTT